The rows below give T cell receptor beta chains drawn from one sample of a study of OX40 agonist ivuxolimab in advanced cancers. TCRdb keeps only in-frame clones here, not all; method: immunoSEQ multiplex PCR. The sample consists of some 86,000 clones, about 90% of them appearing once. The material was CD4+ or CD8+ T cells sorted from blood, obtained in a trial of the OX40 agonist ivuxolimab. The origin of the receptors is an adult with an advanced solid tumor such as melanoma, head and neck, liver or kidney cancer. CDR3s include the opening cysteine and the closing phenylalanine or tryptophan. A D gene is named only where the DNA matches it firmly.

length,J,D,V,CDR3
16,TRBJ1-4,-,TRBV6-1,CASSELRGHLNEKLFF
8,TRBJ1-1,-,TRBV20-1,CSARGAFF
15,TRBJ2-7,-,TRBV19,CASSMGQASSYEQYF
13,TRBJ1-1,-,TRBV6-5,CASSSLRIGEAFF
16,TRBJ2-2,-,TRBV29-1,CSVEAWDGSFTGELFF
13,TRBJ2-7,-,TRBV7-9,CASSPQGIHEQYF
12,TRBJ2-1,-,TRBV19,CASSTSFDEQFF
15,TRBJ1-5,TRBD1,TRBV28,CASSFGQGPHQPQHF
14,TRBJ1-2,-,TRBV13,CASSFLGDYYGYTF
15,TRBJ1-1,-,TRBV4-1,CASSQAVGMDTEAFF
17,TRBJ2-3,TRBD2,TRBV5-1,CASSPGTSGTRTDTQYF